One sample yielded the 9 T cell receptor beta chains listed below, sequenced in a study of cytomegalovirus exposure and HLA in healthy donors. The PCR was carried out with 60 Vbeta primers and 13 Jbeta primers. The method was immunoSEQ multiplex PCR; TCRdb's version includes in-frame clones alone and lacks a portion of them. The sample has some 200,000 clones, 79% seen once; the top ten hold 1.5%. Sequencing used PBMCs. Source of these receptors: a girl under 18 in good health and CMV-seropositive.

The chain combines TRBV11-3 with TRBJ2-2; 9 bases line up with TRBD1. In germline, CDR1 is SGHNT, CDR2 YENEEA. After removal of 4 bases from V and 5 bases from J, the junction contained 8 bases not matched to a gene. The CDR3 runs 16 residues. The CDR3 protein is CASSSRTGEGTGELFF. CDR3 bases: TGTGCCAGCAGCTCCCGGACAGGGGAAGGGACCGGGGAGCTGTTTTTT. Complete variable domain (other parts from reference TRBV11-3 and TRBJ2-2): EAGVVQSPRYKIIEKKQPVAFWCNPISGHNTLYWYLQNLGQGPELLIRYENEEAVDDSQLPKDRFSAERLKGVDSTLKIQPAELGDSAVYLCASSSRTGEGTGELFFGEGSRLTVL.

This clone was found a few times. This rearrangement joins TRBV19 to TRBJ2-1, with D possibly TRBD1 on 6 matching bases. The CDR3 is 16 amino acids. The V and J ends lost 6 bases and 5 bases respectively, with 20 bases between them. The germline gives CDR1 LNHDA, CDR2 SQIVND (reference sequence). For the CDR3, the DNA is TGTGCCAGTAGGGCGCCGGGACAAAAGTCACACAATGAGCAGTTCTTC. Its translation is CASRAPGQKSHNEQFF. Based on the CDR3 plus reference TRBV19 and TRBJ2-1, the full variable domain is DGGITQSPKYLFRKEGQNVTLSCEQNLNHDAMYWYRQDPGQGLRLIYYSQIVNDFQKGDIAEGYSVSREKKESFPLTVTSAQKNPTAFYLCASRAPGQKSHNEQFFGPGTRLTVL.

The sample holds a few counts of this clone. The CDR3 loop is CASSDRDRVSNVLTF. The DNA of the CDR3 is TGTGCCAGCAGCGACCGGGACAGGGTTTCCAACGTCCTGACTTTC. V and J are TRBV7-2 and TRBJ2-6, with 9 bases fitting TRBD1. Per the germline V gene, CDR1 is SGHTA and CDR2 is FQGNSA. V shed 5 bases, J shed 8 bases, and the junction held 7 bases outside the gene matches. The CDR3 has 15 amino acids.

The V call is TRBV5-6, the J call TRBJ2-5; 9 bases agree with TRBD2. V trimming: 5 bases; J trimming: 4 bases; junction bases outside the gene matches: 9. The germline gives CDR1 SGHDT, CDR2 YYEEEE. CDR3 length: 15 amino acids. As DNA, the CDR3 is TGTGCCAGCAGTCCGCGGGGGGGTAGTGCAGAGACCCAGTACTTC. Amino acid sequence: CASSPRGGSAETQYF.

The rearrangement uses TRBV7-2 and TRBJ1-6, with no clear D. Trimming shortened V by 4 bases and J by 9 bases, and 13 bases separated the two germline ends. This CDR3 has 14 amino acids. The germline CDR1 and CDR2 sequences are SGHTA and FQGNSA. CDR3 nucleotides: TGTGCCAGCAGCTCATATGTGGGGAGTTCACCCCTCCACTTT. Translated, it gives CASSSYVGSSPLHF.

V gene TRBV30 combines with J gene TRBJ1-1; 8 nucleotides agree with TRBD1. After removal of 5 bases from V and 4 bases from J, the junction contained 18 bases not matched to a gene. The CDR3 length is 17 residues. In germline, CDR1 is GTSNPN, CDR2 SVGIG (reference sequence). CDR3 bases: TGTGCCTGGCAAGCGGCAGGGGGCAGCAGGTTAGCCACTGAAGCTTTCTTT. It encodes CAWQAAGGSRLATEAFF.

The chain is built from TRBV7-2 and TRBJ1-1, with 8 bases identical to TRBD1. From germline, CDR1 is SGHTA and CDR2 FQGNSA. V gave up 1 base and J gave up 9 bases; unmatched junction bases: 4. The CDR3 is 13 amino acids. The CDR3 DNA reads TGTGCCAGCAGCTTAGATGGGACAGGTAAAGCTTTCTTT. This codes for CASSLDGTGKAFF.

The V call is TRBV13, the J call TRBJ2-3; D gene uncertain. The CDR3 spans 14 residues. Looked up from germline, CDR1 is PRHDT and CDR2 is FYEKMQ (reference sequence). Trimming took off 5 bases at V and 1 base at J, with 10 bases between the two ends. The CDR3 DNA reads TGTGCCAGCAGCGAGAAGGCGGGCACAGATACGCAGTATTTT. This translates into CASSEKAGTDTQYF.

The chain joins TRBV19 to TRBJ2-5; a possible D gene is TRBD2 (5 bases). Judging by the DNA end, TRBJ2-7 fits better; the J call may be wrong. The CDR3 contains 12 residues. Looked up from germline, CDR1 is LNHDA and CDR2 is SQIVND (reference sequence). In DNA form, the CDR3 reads TGTGCCAGACCGGACTGCTCCTACGAGCAGTACTTC. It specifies CARPDCSYEQYF.